These 19 T cell receptor beta chains share one sample of origin, sequenced in a study of CD8+CD57+ T cells in acquired aplastic anemia. Researchers used genomic DNA as the template to profile TCR beta VDJ and CDR3. From the reads, TCRdb called clonotypes with MiXCR, one entry per CDR3 protein. The data show about half a million distinct CDR3 sequences, around 30% seen once. Only patients with CD8+CD57+ cell expansion on flow cytometry were chosen for sequencing. The specimen was sorted CD4+, CD8+, or CD8+CD57+ T cells (not recorded which) from PBMCs. These receptors were taken from a human donor with aplastic anemia.

In its sample, this clonotype was seen many times. CDR3: CASSSLAGGSYEQYF. The DNA for the CDR3 is TGTGCCAGCAGCTCGCTAGCGGGAGGATCATACGAGCAGTACTTC. This rearrangement joins TRBV7-9 to TRBJ2-7, with 11 bases that match TRBD2. After removal of 4 bases from V and 4 bases from J, the junction contained 6 bases not matched to a gene. Germline lookup yields CDR1 SEHNR and CDR2 FQNEAQ (reference sequence). The CDR3 contains 15 residues.

This clonotype has a count of ten or more. The J gene is TRBJ1-2, the V gene TRBV20-1; 9 bases fit TRBD1. Unmatched junction bases numbered 6, after V lost 0 bases and J lost 4 bases. Germline CDR1 is DFQATT and CDR2 is SNEGSKA (reference sequence). The CDR3 sequence is 15 residues long. The CDR3 reads CSARDISDRGYGYTF. In DNA, the CDR3 is TGCAGTGCTAGAGATATATCGGACAGGGGCTATGGCTACACCTTC.

This clonotype was detected many times. V gene TRBV7-8 combines with J gene TRBJ2-3; TRBD1 aligns across 10 bases. Germline values: CDR1 SGHVS, CDR2 FQNEAQ. This CDR3 is built from 14 residues. Unmatched junction bases numbered 2, after V lost 2 bases and J lost 6 bases. The CDR3 loop reads CASSLLGQGDTQYF. In DNA form, the CDR3 reads TGTGCCAGCAGCTTATTGGGACAGGGGGATACGCAGTATTTT.

The J gene is TRBJ1-1, the V gene TRBV5-1; D ambiguous. With 2 bases removed from V and 0 bases from J, the gap between germline ends came to 14 bases. CDR3 length: 16 residues. The germline V gene encodes CDR1 SGHRS and CDR2 YFSETQ. The CDR3 protein is CASSFSVDGLNTEAFF. In DNA, the CDR3 is TGCGCCAGCAGCTTCTCGGTTGACGGATTGAACACTGAAGCTTTCTTT.

A word on this clonotype: A far larger clone is off by one base, so a read error is likely. V is TRBV7-2 and J is TRBJ1-1, with D unclear. The germline V gene has CDR1 SGHTA and CDR2 FQGNSA. CDR3 length equals 13 residues. The CDR3 bases are TGTGCCAGCAGCTTTCAAGGGAACACTGAAGCTCTCTTT. Protein product: CASSFQGNTEALF.

This clonotype occurred many times. The junction shows a germline mismatch at one end, possibly a read error. This chain links TRBV7-9 with TRBJ2-7; no clear D gene. The CDR3 runs to 11 residues. CDR1 and CDR2 from the germline V gene are SEHNR and FQNEAQ (reference sequence). In DNA form, the CDR3 reads TGTGCCAGCAGCTTAGCACAGTTAAAGAACTTC. Translated, it gives CASSLAQLKNF.

V and J are TRBV25-1 and TRBJ1-6; D might be TRBD1 (6 bases). Trimming cost V 10 bases and J 6 bases, with 19 bases left between them. In germline, CDR1 is MGHDK, CDR2 SYGVNS. The CDR3 consists of 15 residues. Here the CDR3 DNA reads TGTGCCACCACTAAGGGAGGGACACCTAATTCACCCCTCCACTTT. Translated, it gives CATTKGGTPNSPLHF.

This clonotype was seen only once. The chain links TRBV7-2 to TRBJ1-1, with TRBD1 identical over 7 bases. V shed 6 bases, J shed 4 bases, and the junction held 8 bases outside the gene matches. The CDR3 spans 14 residues. Germline V gives CDR1 SGHTA, CDR2 FQGNSA. CDR3 sequence (DNA): TGTGCCAGCAGGCCGGTACAGGGGAGCACTGAAGCTTTCTTT. The encoded protein is CASRPVQGSTEAFF.

The V gene is TRBV5-1, the J gene TRBJ1-2; the match to TRBD1 covers 9 bases. V gave up 1 base and J gave up 2 bases; unmatched junction bases: 6. The CDR3 has 16 amino acids. Germline CDR1 and CDR2: SGHRS and YFSETQ. The CDR3 bases are TGCGCCAGCAGCTTGAACGGACAGGGGCTAAACTATGGCTACACCTTC. Translated: CASSLNGQGLNYGYTF.

The genes are TRBV6-1 and TRBJ1-3; D not resolved. Germline loops: CDR1 MNHNS, CDR2 SASEGT. The CDR3 totals 15 residues. V dropped 6 bases and J dropped 0 bases, with 12 bases sitting between them. CDR3 residues: CASSQDPSSGNTIYF. CDR3 DNA sequence: TGTGCCAGCAGCCAAGACCCGAGCTCTGGAAACACCATATATTTT.

Only a few counts were recorded for this clonotype. The chain is built from TRBV5-5 and TRBJ2-5; 10 nucleotides match TRBD2. The CDR3 sequence is 15 residues long. V lost 4 bases, J lost 5 bases, and 8 bases stayed unmatched. The germline gives CDR1 SGHKS, CDR2 YYEKEE (reference sequence). The chain's CDR3 is CASSPSGGAGETQYF. In nucleotides, the CDR3 is TGTGCCAGCAGCCCCAGCGGGGGGGCAGGGGAGACCCAGTACTTC.

This clonotype was picked up many times. The chain combines TRBV19 with TRBJ2-3; TRBD2 is a possible D gene (5 bases). The germline V and J ends were trimmed by 1 base and 2 bases, with 10 bases remaining between them. In germline, CDR1 is LNHDA, CDR2 SQIVND (reference sequence). The CDR3 is 15 amino acids. CDR3 nucleotide sequence: TGTGCCAGTAGTATAGCAGGACTCCCCACAGATACGCAGTATTTT. Protein sequence: CASSIAGLPTDTQYF.

Concerning this clonotype itself: With a much larger clone just one base away, this may be a read error. Here the CDR3 reads CASSIGRDGRTGYTF. Written as DNA, the CDR3 is TGTGCCAGTAGTATAGGCCGGGACGGGAGGACTGGCTACACCTTC. This chain joins TRBV19 and TRBJ1-2; tentatively, D is TRBD1 (5 bases). The CDR3 is made up of 15 amino acids. CDR1 and CDR2 (germline): LNHDA, SQIVND (reference sequence). Trimming took 1 base from V and 7 from J, leaving 16 bases between them.

The chain combines TRBV18 with TRBJ1-5; 12 bases align to TRBD1. The germline V gene has CDR1 KGHSH and CDR2 LQKENI. The V gene end was trimmed by 1 base and the J gene end by 7 bases; junction bases not matched to a gene: 5. The length of the CDR3 is 16 residues. In DNA form, the CDR3 reads TGTGCCAGCTCACCACTCGGGACAGGGGGCGGGCAGCCCCAGCATTTT. This encodes CASSPLGTGGGQPQHF. The variable domain in full, with the rest retrieved from reference TRBV18 and TRBJ1-5, is NAGVMQNPRHLVRRRGQEARLRCSPMKGHSHVYWYRQLPEEGLKFMVYLQKENIIDESGMPKERFSAEFPKEGPSILRIQQVVRGDSAAYFCASSPLGTGGGQPQHFGDGTRLSIL.

The rearrangement joins TRBV20-1 to TRBJ2-1; the D gene is possibly TRBD2 (5 bases). Germline V gene lookup returns CDR1 DFQATT and CDR2 SNEGSKA (reference sequence). Trimming took off 5 bases at V and 12 bases at J, with 11 bases between the two ends. The CDR3 runs 10 residues. As DNA, the CDR3 is TGCAGTGCTCTTAGGGCGGGGCAGTTCTTC. Amino acids: CSALRAGQFF.

With respect to this clonotype: Compared with germline, one end of the junction differs, possibly owing to a read error. This sequence joins TRBV11-2 and TRBJ2-1, with 10 bases lining up with TRBD2. The CDR3 is 15 amino acids. Germline V gene lookup returns CDR1 SGHAT and CDR2 FQNNGV. CDR3 loop: CASSIERGGYNEQFF. The CDR3 DNA sequence: TGTGCCAGCAGCATAGAGCGGGGGGGATACAATGAGCAGTTCTTC.

This clonotype was seen ten or more times. The CDR3 loop reads CATSREAEPYEQYF. Written as DNA, the CDR3 is TGTGCCACCAGCAGAGAGGCGGAACCCTACGAGCAGTACTTC. J is TRBJ2-7 and V is TRBV15, with D uncertain. Between the trimmed V and J ends, which lost 0 bases and 2 bases, there was a span of 8 bases. The CDR3 contains 14 residues. Germline V CDR1 and CDR2: LNHNV, YYDKDF (reference sequence).

This clonotype was observed at least ten times. The gene calls are TRBV9 and TRBJ1-2; no clear D gene. V lost 0 bases to trimming and J lost 0 bases, with 9 bases between them. Germline lookup yields CDR1 SGDLS and CDR2 YYNGEE. This CDR3 is built from 15 residues. CDR3 region: CASSVEASSNYGYTF. In nucleotides, the CDR3 is TGTGCCAGCAGCGTAGAGGCCTCTTCTAACTATGGCTACACCTTC.

The chain recombines TRBV29-1 with TRBJ1-1; D ambiguous. Trimming left V 2 bases short and J 4 bases short, with 11 bases between. This CDR3 spans 13 amino acids. Germline V gene data show CDR1 as SQVTM and CDR2 as ANQGSEA. The CDR3 region has the DNA TGCAGCGTTGAATCAGGTGGACCCACTGAAGCTTTCTTT. Its translation is CSVESGGPTEAFF.